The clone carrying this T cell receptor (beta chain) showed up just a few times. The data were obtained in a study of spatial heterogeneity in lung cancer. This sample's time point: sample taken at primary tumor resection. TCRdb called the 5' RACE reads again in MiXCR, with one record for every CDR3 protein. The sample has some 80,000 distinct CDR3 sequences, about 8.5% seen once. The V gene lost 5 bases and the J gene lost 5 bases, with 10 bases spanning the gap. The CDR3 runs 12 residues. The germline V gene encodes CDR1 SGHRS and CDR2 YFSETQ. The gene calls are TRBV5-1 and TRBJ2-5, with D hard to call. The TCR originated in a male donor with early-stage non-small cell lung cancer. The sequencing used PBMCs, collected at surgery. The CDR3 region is CASREVMETQYF. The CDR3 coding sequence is TGCGCCAGCAGAGAGGTGATGGAGACCCAGTACTTC. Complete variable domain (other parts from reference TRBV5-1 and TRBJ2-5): KAGVTQTPRYLIKTRGQQVTLSCSPISGHRSVSWYQQTPGQGLQFLFEYFSETQRNKGNFPGRFSGRQFSNSRSEMNVSTLELGDSALYLCASREVMETQYFGPGTRLLVL.